This note documents a single T cell receptor (beta chain) sequence. This record belongs to a study of blood T cell repertoires in COVID-19. Authors' analysis steps: Estimation of nucleated cell counts was performed using reference gene primer amplification. Generated by immunoSEQ multiplex PCR, the TCRdb table keeps only in-frame clones and is missing some. That table is the source of V, J and clone size, and D and trimming were worked out from the DNA. Among about 200,000 clones listed, 85% to 90% were seen once. Trimming at V came to 4 bases and at J to 4 bases, leaving 3 bases not matched to a gene. This CDR3 region has 15 residues. Germline V lookup: CDR1 SGHRS, CDR2 YFSETQ.

Sequences were obtained from peripheral blood. This clonotype was obtained from a man between 40 and 49 years old with active or convalescent COVID-19. V gene TRBV5-1 combines with J gene TRBJ2-6, with 9 positions matching TRBD1. CDR3 sequence reads: CASSGTGYGANVLTF. In DNA, the CDR3 is TGCGCCAGCAGCGGGACAGGGTACGGGGCCAACGTCCTGACTTTC. The variable domain in full, completed from reference TRBV5-1 and TRBJ2-6, reads KAGVTQTPRYLIKTRGQQVTLSCSPISGHRSVSWYQQTPGQGLQFLFEYFSETQRNKGNFPGRFSGRQFSNSRSEMNVSTLELGDSALYLCASSGTGYGANVLTFGAGSRLTVL.